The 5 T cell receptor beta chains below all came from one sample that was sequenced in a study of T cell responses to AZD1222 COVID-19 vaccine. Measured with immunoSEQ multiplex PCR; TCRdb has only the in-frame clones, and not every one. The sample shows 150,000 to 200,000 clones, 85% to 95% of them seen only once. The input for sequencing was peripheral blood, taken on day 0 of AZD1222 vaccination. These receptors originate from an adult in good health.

The CDR3 loop reads CASSRRGEQFF. In DNA, the CDR3 is TGTGCCAGCAGCCGTAGGGGTGAGCAGTTCTTC. The chain joins TRBV12-3 or TRBV12-4 to TRBJ2-1; D is possibly TRBD1 (5 bases). The CDR3 sequence is 11 residues long. V was cut by 6 bases and J by 9 bases, with 9 bases left in between.

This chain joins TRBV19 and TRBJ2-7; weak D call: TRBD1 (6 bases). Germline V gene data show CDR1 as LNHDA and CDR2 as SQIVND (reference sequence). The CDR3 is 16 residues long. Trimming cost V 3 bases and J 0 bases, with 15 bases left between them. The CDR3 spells CASSIPVGASSYEQYF. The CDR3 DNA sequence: TGTGCCAGTAGTATCCCTGTGGGGGCTAGCTCCTACGAGCAGTACTTC.

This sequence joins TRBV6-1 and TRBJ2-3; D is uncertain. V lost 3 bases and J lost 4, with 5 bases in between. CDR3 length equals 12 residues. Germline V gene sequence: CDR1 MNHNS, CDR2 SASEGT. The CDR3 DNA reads TGTGCCAGCAGTGACCCCGCAGATACGCAGTATTTT. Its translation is CASSDPADTQYF.

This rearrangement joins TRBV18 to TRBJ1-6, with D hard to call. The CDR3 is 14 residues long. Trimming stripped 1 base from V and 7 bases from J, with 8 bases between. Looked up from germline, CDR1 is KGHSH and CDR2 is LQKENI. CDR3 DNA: TGTGCCAGCTCACCACGGTCTAGGAATTCACCCCTCCACTTT. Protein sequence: CASSPRSRNSPLHF.

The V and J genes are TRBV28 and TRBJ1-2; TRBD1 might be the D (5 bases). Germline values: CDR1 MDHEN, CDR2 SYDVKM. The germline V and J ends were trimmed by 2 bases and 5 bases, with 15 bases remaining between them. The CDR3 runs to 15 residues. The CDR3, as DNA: TGTGCCAGCAGTTTAGGGCAGGGCCGGTGGTATGGCTACACCTTC. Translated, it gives CASSLGQGRWYGYTF.